This TCR beta chain was captured in a study of T cells in localized non-small cell lung cancer (dated by TCRdb to 2018 to 2021). With regard to the full study: T cell repertoires of about 230 early-stage NSCLC patients were analyzed, with tumors being compared against uninvolved tumor-adjacent lungs. The cohort comprised roughly 230 treatment-naïve NSCLC patients with resected, localized lung tumors. A mean age of around 66 years was recorded for the NSCLC patients, of whom 120 to 150 were male and about a hundred were female.

Paper-wide results and their limitations: Because of the exploratory design, TCR variables were selected using unadjusted p-values without false-discovery rate correction. The highest T cell clonality was observed in uninvolved tumor-adjacent lung, where clonality exceeded that of tumor, suggesting that antigenic responses were more focused in uninvolved tumor-adjacent lung. Because multi-region tumor sequencing was not performed, intratumor heterogeneity could not be ruled out. Of the top 100 tumor clones, a median of approximately 60 were detected in paired uninvolved adjacent lung; about 26 were also among that lung's top 100. Longer overall survival was associated with higher blood T cell density, whereas shorter survival was associated with higher adjacent-lung clonality.

TCR beta CDR3 regions were sequenced from DNA using the immunoSEQ Assay. Under the source paper's analysis protocol: T cell density was computed as TCR beta template counts normalized to usable DNA estimated by amplifying housekeeping genes. The preseqR package was used to estimate richness by extrapolating to 400,000 templates for PBMC samples and to 120,000 templates for tissue samples. Clonality was taken to be one minus Pielou's evenness. Tissue-enriched TCRs were identified through differential abundance testing performed on productive amino-acid clonotypes, with a minimum total count of 5 and an alpha of 0.1. The Jaccard Index and the Morisita Overlap Index were used to measure repertoire overlap between compartments. GLIPH grouped TCR beta CDR3s together with public tetramer-defined viral CDR3s, and a viral motif had to include at least three viral sequences and show V-gene enrichment. In TCRdb, the immuneACCESS table is reduced to in-frame sequences with V and J assigned. These tables do not hold every clone; where another copy was compared, an unresolved V gene accounts for under half, and the others remain unexplained. V and J calls and clone size follow that table, whereas D and trimming were derived from the DNA. The sample table records 35,000 to 40,000 clones; 80% to 90% of these occur just once. The ten largest clones represent 2.7% of the sample.

This clone was observed a single time. Its antigen has not been determined. No base quality values were provided; no much bigger clone lies one nucleotide off. For CDR1 and CDR2, the germline V gene (reference sequence) lists SGHNT and YYREEE. V is clipped by 1 base and J by 4 bases, and the sequence between their germline boundaries is 14 bases long. CDR3 length: 15 amino acids, cysteine to phenylalanine. Only the CDR3 DNA is retained, 45 bases long and in frame from the first base. At diagnosis, peripheral blood, uninvolved tumor-adjacent lung and tumor were collected and were preserved as a mix of fresh-frozen and FFPE material. Blood samples were analyzed as peripheral blood mononuclear cells for TCR repertoire profiling.

Here the sequenced sample was peripheral blood, taken before any cancer treatment. The origin of this receptor is a woman aged 40 to 75 with stage I lung adenocarcinoma. The chain joins TRBV5-4 to TRBJ1-1; the D gene assignment is ambiguous. The CDR3 reads as follows: CASSLPRASATEAFF. DNA sequence: TGTGCCAGCAGCTTGCCCCGGGCCTCGGCCACTGAAGCTTTCTTT.